Each of the 32 T cell receptor beta chains below was sequenced from the same sample in a study of T-cell memory formation after mild COVID-19. MiXCR was run by TCRdb on the 5' RACE reads, yielding one entry per CDR3 protein. Among around 390,000 distinct CDR3 sequences listed, 16% were seen once. Source material: PBMCs or a T cell subset sorted from them (not recorded which). The receptors come from a young man who had mild COVID-19 (a few samples of this study predate the infection). Cell type and time point are not known.

The V call is TRBV4-3, the J call TRBJ2-1; 9 bases map to TRBD1. The germline CDR1 and CDR2 sequences are LGHNA and YSLEER. V trimming: 0 bases; J trimming: 7 bases; junction bases outside the gene matches: 7. This CDR3 region has 16 residues. The CDR3 loop is CASSQERDRAWNEQFF. The CDR3 coding sequence is TGCGCCAGCAGCCAAGAGCGGGACAGGGCTTGGAATGAGCAGTTCTTC.

J is TRBJ1-5 and V is TRBV12-5, with no clear D. The CDR3 consists of 15 residues. V lost 0 bases to trimming and J lost 3 bases, with 9 bases between them. Germline V CDR1 and CDR2: LGHNT, FRNRAP. CDR3 sequence reads: CASGLVRGLNQPQHF. The CDR3 bases are TGTGCTAGTGGTTTGGTACGAGGGCTCAATCAGCCCCAGCATTTT.

The rearrangement uses TRBV12-3 or TRBV12-4 and TRBJ1-3, with D perhaps TRBD1 (5 bases). The CDR3 contains 18 residues. V was clipped by 1 base and J by 0 bases, with 16 bases between them. CDR3 sequence reads: CASSLGARQLASGNTIYF. As DNA, the CDR3 is TGTGCCAGCAGTTTAGGGGCTCGACAGCTTGCCTCTGGAAACACCATATATTTT.

The chain links TRBV6-2 or TRBV6-3 to TRBJ2-7; D is unclear. Germline CDR1 is MNHEY and CDR2 is SVGEGT. This CDR3 is 14 amino acids long. V was cut by 0 bases and J by 5 bases, with 11 bases left in between. The CDR3 DNA reads TGTGCCAGCAGTTACTCTGCCGTGGCCAACGAGCAGTACTTC. Its translation is CASSYSAVANEQYF.

This clonotype has more than one count but fewer than ten. The chain has TRBV7-9 and TRBJ2-5; TRBD2 matches 9 bases. Per germline, CDR1 SEHNR and CDR2 FQNEAQ (reference sequence). V lost 7 bases, J lost 5 bases, and 5 bases stayed unmatched. This CDR3 spans 13 amino acids. The CDR3 nucleotides are TGTGCCAGCATAGCGGGGGCAGGGGAGACCCAGTACTTC. The encoded protein is CASIAGAGETQYF.

This clonotype was picked up many times. The V call is TRBV5-5, the J call TRBJ2-3; the match to TRBD2 covers 8 bases. Germline CDR1 and CDR2: SGHKS and YYEKEE (reference sequence). The CDR3 is 16 amino acids. V shed 4 bases and J 5 bases; nucleotides not matched to a gene: 12. CDR3 amino acids: CASSQAGSGEVDTQYF. The DNA for the CDR3 is TGTGCCAGCAGCCAAGCAGGTAGCGGGGAGGTAGATACGCAGTATTTT.

This clonotype has just a few counts. This chain links TRBV15 with TRBJ1-3, with D maybe TRBD1 (6 bases). The germline V gene encodes CDR1 LNHNV and CDR2 YYDKDF (reference sequence). The CDR3 is made up of 14 amino acids. V was cut by 5 bases and J by 0 bases, with 8 bases left in between. CDR3 sequence: CATSQQGSGNTIYF. Written as DNA, the CDR3 is TGTGCCACCAGCCAACAGGGCTCTGGAAACACCATATATTTT.

V usage is TRBV11-2 and J usage is TRBJ1-2, with TRBD1 matching 9 bases. Germline-derived CDR1 and CDR2 are SGHAT and FQNNGV. This CDR3 has 14 residues. Trimming took 7 bases from V and 8 from J; bases not matched to a gene: 11. The CDR3 is CASTPPGTGRGYTF. CDR3 nucleotides: TGTGCCAGCACCCCTCCCGGGACAGGGCGAGGCTACACCTTC.

The rearrangement links TRBV18 to TRBJ2-3, with D unclear. Germline assignment: CDR1 KGHSH and CDR2 LQKENI. V lost 0 bases, J lost 0 bases, and 10 bases lay in between. This CDR3 spans 16 amino acids. DNA for the CDR3: TGTGCCAGCTCACCACCATCCGAGGCTAGCACAGATACGCAGTATTTT. The encoded protein is CASSPPSEASTDTQYF.

This clonotype was seen more than once but under ten times. The chain has TRBV3-1 and TRBJ2-3, with 7 bases that match TRBD2. Germline assignment: CDR1 LGHDT and CDR2 YNNKEL (reference sequence). CDR3 length: 17 amino acids. The V segment lost 4 bases and the J segment 0 bases; nucleotides outside the gene matches: 10. CDR3 sequence: CASSLRATSASTDTQYF. CDR3 nucleotide sequence: TGTGCCAGCAGCCTACGGGCCACTAGCGCCAGCACAGATACGCAGTATTTT.

Note on this clonotype: One end of the junction varies from germline; a read error may be responsible. The J gene is TRBJ2-1, the V gene TRBV25-1, with D unresolved. CDR1 and CDR2 from the germline V gene are MGHDK and SYGVNS. The CDR3 sequence is 12 residues long. CDR3 sequence reads: CASSDSYNEQLF. CDR3 DNA: TGTGCCAGCAGTGACTCGTACAATGAGCAGTTATTC.

This clonotype was seen a handful of times. This chain joins TRBV3-1 and TRBJ2-7, with unresolved D. The CDR3 has 14 amino acids. The V and J ends lost 1 base and 3 bases respectively, with 10 bases between them. Germline V CDR1 and CDR2: LGHDT, YNNKEL (reference sequence). This CDR3 reads CASSQGQKFYEQYF. The CDR3 coding sequence is TGTGCCAGCAGCCAAGGTCAGAAATTCTACGAGCAGTACTTC.

This clonotype was observed a handful of times. The gene calls are TRBV5-1 and TRBJ2-1; a possible D gene is TRBD1 (5 bases). In germline, CDR1 is SGHRS, CDR2 YFSETQ. This CDR3 has 14 residues. V gave up 2 bases and J gave up 3 bases, with 9 bases separating them. CDR3 residues: CASSLETVYNEQFF. CDR3 nucleotide sequence: TGCGCCAGCAGCTTAGAGACAGTCTACAATGAGCAGTTCTTC.

This clonotype was seen a few times. The gene calls are TRBV30 and TRBJ2-5, with TRBD1 matching 8 bases. The CDR3 spans 15 residues. Looked up from germline, CDR1 is GTSNPN and CDR2 is SVGIG (reference sequence). The junction had 12 bases not matched to a gene; V was cut back by 8 bases and J by 1 base. CDR3 sequence: CAGTGTGGTQETQYF. The CDR3 DNA is TGTGCCGGAACGGGTACAGGGGGGACCCAAGAGACCCAGTACTTC.

This clonotype was recorded a few times. This chain joins TRBV20-1 and TRBJ2-7; D might be TRBD2 (5 bases). V was pared by 5 bases and J by 3 bases, with 14 bases between. Germline CDR1 is DFQATT and CDR2 is SNEGSKA (reference sequence). The CDR3 runs to 13 residues. The DNA of the CDR3 is TGCAGTGCTTGGACCTCGGGGAACTACGAGCAGTACGTC. Translated, it gives CSAWTSGNYEQYV.

This clonotype has a handful of counts. The rearrangement links TRBV7-3 to TRBJ1-5; D is unresolved. This CDR3 spans 14 amino acids. Trimming removed 5 bases at V and 2 bases at J, with 10 bases between. CDR1 is SGHTA, CDR2 FQGTGA, per germline. CDR3 region: CASSPIGGNQPQHF. The CDR3 region has the DNA TGTGCCAGCAGCCCCATCGGGGGCAATCAGCCCCAGCATTTT.

The chain uses TRBV6-5 and TRBJ2-3; perhaps TRBD2 as D (5 bases). The V gene's germline CDR1 is MNHEY and CDR2 SVGAGI. The CDR3 sequence is 17 residues long. Trimming removed 5 bases at V and 2 bases at J, with 20 bases between. In nucleotides, the CDR3 is TGTGCCAGCAGTCTAGGACTGGTTACTGGAAACACAGATACGCAGTATTTT. This sequence encodes CASSLGLVTGNTDTQYF.

The rearrangement joins TRBV5-4 to TRBJ1-2; weak D call: TRBD1 (6 bases). Trimming stripped 3 bases from V and 9 bases from J, with 15 bases between. This CDR3 is built from 13 residues. Germline CDR1 is SGHNT and CDR2 is YYREEE (reference sequence). This chain's CDR3 is CASSYQGSGSYTF. In DNA, the CDR3 is TGTGCCAGCAGCTACCAGGGGTCGGGAAGCTACACCTTC.

The chain uses TRBV3-1 and TRBJ2-6; D remains unclear. The CDR3 extends over 16 amino acids. Germline assignment: CDR1 LGHDT and CDR2 YNNKEL (reference sequence). V was cut by 4 bases and J by 3 bases, with 13 bases left in between. The CDR3 DNA follows: TGTGCCAGCAGCCCCCCTTGGGCGATTGGGGCCAACGTCCTGACTTTC. Amino acids: CASSPPWAIGANVLTF.

In DNA form, the CDR3 reads TGCGCCAGCACCGAGGGGGACTCCTATAATTCACCCCTCCACTTT. Translated, it gives CASTEGDSYNSPLHF. This chain links TRBV5-1 with TRBJ1-6; D possibly corresponds to TRBD1 (6 bases). Trimming took 6 bases from V and 0 from J, leaving 10 bases between them. The CDR3 is made up of 15 amino acids. Germline V gives CDR1 SGHRS, CDR2 YFSETQ.

This clonotype was seen more than once but under ten times. V is TRBV12-3 or TRBV12-4 and J is TRBJ1-1, with D unresolved. The V and J ends lost 2 bases and 7 bases respectively, with 11 bases between them. The CDR3 is 13 residues long. The DNA of the CDR3 is TGTGCCAGCAGTTTACGTGGGTGGGGTGAAGCTTTCTTT. Translation gives CASSLRGWGEAFF.

The sample holds a few counts of this clonotype. V usage is TRBV20-1 and J usage is TRBJ2-1; 14 bases match TRBD2. The CDR3 consists of 17 residues. The V segment lost 3 bases and the J segment 0 bases; nucleotides outside the gene matches: 4. Germline V CDR1 and CDR2: DFQATT, SNEGSKA (reference sequence). CDR3 DNA: TGCAGTGCTAGTGGACTAGCGGGGGGCACCTCCTACAATGAGCAGTTCTTC. Encoded protein: CSASGLAGGTSYNEQFF.

The table lists this clonotype with many counts. V is TRBV7-6 and J is TRBJ1-1, with 11 bases identical to TRBD1. This CDR3 region has 15 residues. Germline CDR1 and CDR2: SGHVS and FNYEAQ. V gave up 5 bases and J gave up 5 bases; unmatched junction bases: 7. CDR3 amino acids: CASSAIRDRGTEAFF. For the CDR3, the DNA is TGTGCCAGCAGCGCGATCCGGGACAGGGGGACTGAAGCTTTCTTT.

This clonotype has a handful of counts. The chain employs TRBV7-3 and TRBJ2-5, with D perhaps TRBD2 (6 bases). The CDR3 is 13 amino acids. V lost 6 bases, J lost 2 bases, and 10 bases lay in between. Germline V gene sequence: CDR1 SGHTA, CDR2 FQGTGA. The CDR3 loop is CASRSRGQETQYF. In DNA, the CDR3 is TGTGCCAGCAGGTCACGGGGGCAAGAGACCCAGTACTTC. The whole variable domain, filled in from reference TRBV7-3 and TRBJ2-5, reads GAGVSQTPSNKVTEKGKYVELRCDPISGHTALYWYRQSLGQGPEFLIYFQGTGAADDSGLPNDRFFAVRPEGSVSTLKIQRTERGDSAVYLCASRSRGQETQYFGPGTRLLVL.

This clonotype has only a few counts. The chain is built from TRBV13 and TRBJ1-2; possible D gene TRBD1, 6 bases. CDR3 length: 14 residues. The V end was cut by 7 bases, the J end by 7 bases, with 19 bases between. From germline, CDR1 is PRHDT and CDR2 FYEKMQ (reference sequence). DNA of the CDR3: TGTGCCAGCAACTTGGGGGCCTCTCGTGGTGGCTACACCTTC. Protein: CASNLGASRGGYTF.

Only a few counts were recorded for this clonotype. The V call is TRBV20-1, the J call TRBJ2-5, with D possibly matching TRBD1 (6 bases). V was shortened by 6 bases and J by 5 bases, with 10 bases between the two germline ends. CDR1 is DFQATT and CDR2 is SNEGSKA in the germline V gene (reference sequence). The CDR3 sequence is 11 residues long. The CDR3 sequence: CSANRVETQYF. The DNA of the CDR3 is TGCAGTGCAAACAGGGTGGAGACCCAGTACTTC.

This clonotype has a count of ten or more. The genes are TRBV7-2 and TRBJ1-2; TRBD1 agrees at 7 bases. The CDR3 runs 16 residues. Per the germline V gene, CDR1 is SGHTA and CDR2 is FQGNSA. J gave up 8 bases and V 5 bases, and 17 bases lay outside the gene matches. The CDR3 loop reads CASSREFRQGGSGYTF. The CDR3 coding sequence is TGTGCCAGCAGCCGAGAATTTAGACAGGGAGGAAGCGGCTACACCTTC.

This clonotype was detected a few times. J is TRBJ1-1 and V is TRBV4-3; TRBD1 is a possible D gene (5 bases). V was clipped by 7 bases and J by 1 base, with 13 bases between them. The CDR3 consists of 14 residues. Germline V gene lookup returns CDR1 LGHNA and CDR2 YSLEER. This chain's CDR3 is CASTTRVANTEAFF. The CDR3 coding sequence is TGCGCCAGCACGACCAGGGTTGCGAACACTGAAGCTTTCTTT.

The chain has TRBV11-2 and TRBJ1-1; weak D call: TRBD1 (6 bases). CDR1 SGHAT and CDR2 FQNNGV come from the germline V gene. This CDR3 has 12 amino acids. The V gene lost 4 bases and the J gene lost 8 bases, with 11 bases spanning the gap. The CDR3 here is CASSSGGREAFF. As DNA, the CDR3 is TGTGCCAGCAGCTCCGGGGGCAGGGAAGCTTTCTTT.

This clonotype was detected a few times. This rearrangement joins TRBV7-2 to TRBJ1-3; no clear D. This CDR3 has 13 amino acids. V lost 7 bases, J lost 4 bases, and 11 bases lay in between. Germline CDR1 SGHTA, CDR2 FQGNSA. CDR3 in amino acids: CASKMKGGNTIYF. CDR3 in DNA: TGTGCCAGCAAGATGAAAGGAGGAAACACCATATATTTT.

V gene TRBV12-5 combines with J gene TRBJ2-5; tentative D call: TRBD1 (5 bases). The CDR3 extends over 16 amino acids. With 1 base removed from V and 5 bases from J, the gap between germline ends came to 17 bases. The germline V gene has CDR1 LGHNT and CDR2 FRNRAP. The CDR3 loop is CASGLDPNRQCETQYF. The CDR3 DNA reads as TGTGCTAGTGGTTTGGATCCCAACCGACAGTGTGAGACCCAGTACTTC.

V usage is TRBV4-2 and J usage is TRBJ2-3; the D is unclear. The CDR3 spans 13 residues. Trimming removed 0 bases from V and 4 bases from J, with 5 bases in between. Germline V gene lookup returns CDR1 LGHNA and CDR2 YNFKEQ. The CDR3 is CASSQDQSDTQYF. In DNA form, the CDR3 reads TGTGCCAGCAGCCAAGACCAGTCAGATACGCAGTATTTT.